This T cell receptor beta chain was captured by sequencing in a study of blood T cell repertoires in COVID-19. Study-level background: The samples span acute and convalescent COVID-19 from the United States, Italy and Spain. Nucleic acid was either cDNA or gDNA, and it came from T cells, B-cell-depleted T cells, or PBMCs.

Original data processing: The assay estimated nucleated cells by amplifying reference gene primers. The assay was immunoSEQ multiplex PCR, and TCRdb's table has in-frame clones only and misses some. That table is the source of V, J and clone size, and D and trimming were worked out from the DNA. The repertoire includes roughly 70,000 clones, 90% to 95% of them detected once, and 7% to 9% sits in the top ten. Germline V lookup: CDR1 DFQATT, CDR2 SNEGSKA (reference sequence). CDR3 length: 10 residues. V shed 3 bases and J shed 7 bases, with 7 bases lying between them. The sample taken for sequencing was peripheral blood. The rearrangement joins TRBV20-1 to TRBJ2-7; the D is unclear. The TCR comes from a human donor in a cohort sampled during active COVID-19. DNA for the CDR3: TGCAGTGCTAGCCTGACAGAGCAGTACTTC. Amino acid sequence: CSASLTEQYF.